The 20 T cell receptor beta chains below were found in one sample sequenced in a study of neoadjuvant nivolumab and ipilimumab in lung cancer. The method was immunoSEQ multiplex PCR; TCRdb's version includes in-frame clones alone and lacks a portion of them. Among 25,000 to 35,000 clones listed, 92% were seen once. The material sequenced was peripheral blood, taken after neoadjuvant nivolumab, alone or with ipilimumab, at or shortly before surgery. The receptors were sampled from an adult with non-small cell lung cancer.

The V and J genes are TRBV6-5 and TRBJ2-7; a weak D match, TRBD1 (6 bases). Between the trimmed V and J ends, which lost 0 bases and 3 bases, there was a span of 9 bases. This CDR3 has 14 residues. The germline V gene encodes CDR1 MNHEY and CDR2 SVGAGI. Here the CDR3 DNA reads TGTGCCAGCAGTTACTCGACAGGAGACTACGAGCAGTACTTC. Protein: CASSYSTGDYEQYF.

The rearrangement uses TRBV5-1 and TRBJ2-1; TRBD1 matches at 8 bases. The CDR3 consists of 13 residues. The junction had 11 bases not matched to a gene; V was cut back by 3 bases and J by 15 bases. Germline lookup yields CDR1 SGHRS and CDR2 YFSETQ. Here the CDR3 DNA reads TGCGCCAGCAGCTCCTTTCTTGACAGGGGATGGTTCTTC. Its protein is CASSSFLDRGWFF.

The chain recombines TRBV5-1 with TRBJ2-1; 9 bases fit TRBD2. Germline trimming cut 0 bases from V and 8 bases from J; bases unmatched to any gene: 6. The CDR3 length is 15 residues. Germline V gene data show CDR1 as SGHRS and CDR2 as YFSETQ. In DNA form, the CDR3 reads TGCGCCAGCAGCTTGGAGGAGACTAGCGGCGATGAGCAGTTCTTC. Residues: CASSLEETSGDEQFF.

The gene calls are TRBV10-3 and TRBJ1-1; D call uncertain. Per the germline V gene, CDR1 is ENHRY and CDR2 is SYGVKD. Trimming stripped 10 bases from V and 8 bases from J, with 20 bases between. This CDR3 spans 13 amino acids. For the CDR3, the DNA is TGTGCCACTGCGGCCTCCCCTCAAGGCGAAGCTTTCTTT. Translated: CATAASPQGEAFF.

In nucleotides, the CDR3 is TGTGCCAGCAGTTACCATATCACAGAATCCGAGCAGTACTTC. This sequence encodes CASSYHITESEQYF. This chain uses TRBV6-6 with TRBJ2-7; D is unclear. The CDR3 sequence is 14 residues long. Germline V gene data show CDR1 as MNHNY and CDR2 as SVGAGI (reference sequence). Trimming removed 2 bases from V and 6 bases from J, with 14 bases in between.

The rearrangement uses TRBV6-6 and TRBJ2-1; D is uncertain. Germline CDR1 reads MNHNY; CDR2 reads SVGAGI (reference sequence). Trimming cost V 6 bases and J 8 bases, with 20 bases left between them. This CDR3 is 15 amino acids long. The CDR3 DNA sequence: TGTGCCAGCAGCCCCAAAGGGCTGGGCGTCGATGAGCAGTTCTTC. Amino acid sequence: CASSPKGLGVDEQFF.

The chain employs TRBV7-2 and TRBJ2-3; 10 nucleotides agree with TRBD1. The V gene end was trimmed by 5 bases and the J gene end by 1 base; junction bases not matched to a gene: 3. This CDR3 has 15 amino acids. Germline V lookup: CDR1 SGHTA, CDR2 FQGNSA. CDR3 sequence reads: CASSPGTGGTDTQYF. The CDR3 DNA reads TGTGCCAGCAGCCCCGGGACAGGGGGCACAGATACGCAGTATTTT.

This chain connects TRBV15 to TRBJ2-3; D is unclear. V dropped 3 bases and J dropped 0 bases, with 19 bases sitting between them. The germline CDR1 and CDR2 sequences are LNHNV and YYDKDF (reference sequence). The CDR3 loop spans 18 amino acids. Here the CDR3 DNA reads TGTGCCACCAGCAGCCAACAACCCGCCAGGTCTAGCACAGATACGCAGTATTTT. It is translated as CATSSQQPARSSTDTQYF.

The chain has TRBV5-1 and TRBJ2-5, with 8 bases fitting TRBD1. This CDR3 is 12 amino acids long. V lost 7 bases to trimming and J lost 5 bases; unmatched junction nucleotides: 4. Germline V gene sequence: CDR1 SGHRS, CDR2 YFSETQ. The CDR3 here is CASQGAGETQYF. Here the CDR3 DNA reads TGCGCCAGCCAGGGGGCTGGTGAGACCCAGTACTTC.

The CDR3 loop is CASSVQGFTEAFF. The CDR3 DNA reads TGTGCCAGCAGCGTACAGGGGTTCACTGAAGCTTTCTTT. The rearrangement links TRBV9 to TRBJ1-1; D perhaps matches TRBD1 (6 bases). V shed 1 base and J shed 4 bases, with 8 bases lying between them. Germline V gene lookup returns CDR1 SGDLS and CDR2 YYNGEE. The CDR3 runs 13 residues.

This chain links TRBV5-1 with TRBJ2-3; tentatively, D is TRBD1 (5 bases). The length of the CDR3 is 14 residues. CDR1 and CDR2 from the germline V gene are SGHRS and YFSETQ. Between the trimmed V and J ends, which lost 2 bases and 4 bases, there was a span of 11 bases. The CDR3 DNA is TGCGCCAGCAGCTTAAACAGGATGGCAGATACGCAGTATTTT. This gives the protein CASSLNRMADTQYF.

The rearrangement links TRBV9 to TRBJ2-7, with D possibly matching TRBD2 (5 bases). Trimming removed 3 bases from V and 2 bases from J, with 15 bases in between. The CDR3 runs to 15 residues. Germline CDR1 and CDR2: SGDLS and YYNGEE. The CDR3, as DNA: TGTGCCAGCAGCGCGAGGGCCTCTATTACCTACGAGCAGTACTTC. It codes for CASSARASITYEQYF.

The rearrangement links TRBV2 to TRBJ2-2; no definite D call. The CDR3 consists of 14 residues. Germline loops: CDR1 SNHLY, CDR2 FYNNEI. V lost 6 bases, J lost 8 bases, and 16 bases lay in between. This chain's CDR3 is CASSPSHPAGELFF. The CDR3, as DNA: TGTGCCAGCAGCCCCTCCCACCCAGCTGGGGAGCTGTTTTTT.

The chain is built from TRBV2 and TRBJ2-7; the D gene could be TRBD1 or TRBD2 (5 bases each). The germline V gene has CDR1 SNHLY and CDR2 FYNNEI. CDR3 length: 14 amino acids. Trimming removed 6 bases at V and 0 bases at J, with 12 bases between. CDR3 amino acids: CASRRDAPSYEQYF. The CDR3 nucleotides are TGTGCCAGCAGGAGGGACGCCCCCTCCTACGAGCAGTACTTC.

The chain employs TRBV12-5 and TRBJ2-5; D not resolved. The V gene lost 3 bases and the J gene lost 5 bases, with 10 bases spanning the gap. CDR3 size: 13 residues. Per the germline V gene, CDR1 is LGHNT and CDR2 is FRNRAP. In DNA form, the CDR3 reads TGTGCTAGTGGTTTCCGTCCTTTTGAGACCCAGTACTTC. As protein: CASGFRPFETQYF.

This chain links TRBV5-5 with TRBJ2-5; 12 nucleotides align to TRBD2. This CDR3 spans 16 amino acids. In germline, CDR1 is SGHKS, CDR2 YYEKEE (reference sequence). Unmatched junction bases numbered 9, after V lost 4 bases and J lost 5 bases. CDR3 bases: TGTGCCAGCAGCAGCAGACTAGCGGGAGTAATGGAGACCCAGTACTTC. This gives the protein CASSSRLAGVMETQYF.

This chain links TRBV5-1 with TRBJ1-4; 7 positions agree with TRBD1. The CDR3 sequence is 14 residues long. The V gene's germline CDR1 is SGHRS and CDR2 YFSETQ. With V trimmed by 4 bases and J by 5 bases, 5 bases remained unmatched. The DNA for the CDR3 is TGCGCCAGCAGCGCGGGGACAGAGAATGAAAAACTGTTTTTT. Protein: CASSAGTENEKLFF.

The CDR3 coding sequence is TGTGCCAGCAGTTTGACCCTCACCTACGAGCAGTACTTC. Encoded protein: CASSLTLTYEQYF. V is TRBV28 and J is TRBJ2-7; D call uncertain. V lost 3 bases to trimming and J lost 2 bases, with 8 bases between them. Germline loops: CDR1 MDHEN, CDR2 SYDVKM. The CDR3 is 13 residues long. Supplemented by reference TRBV28 and TRBJ2-7, the full variable domain reads DVKVTQSSRYLVKRTGEKVFLECVQDMDHENMFWYRQDPGLGLRLIYFSYDVKMKEKGDIPEGYSVSREKKERFSLILESASTNQTSMYLCASSLTLTYEQYFGPGTRLTVT.

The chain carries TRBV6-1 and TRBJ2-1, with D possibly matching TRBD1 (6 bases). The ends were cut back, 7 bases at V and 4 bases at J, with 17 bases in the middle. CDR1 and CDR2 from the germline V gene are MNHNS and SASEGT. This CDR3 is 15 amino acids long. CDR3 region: CASNGVGHPYNEQFF. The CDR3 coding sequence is TGTGCCAGCAATGGAGTGGGACACCCTTACAATGAGCAGTTCTTC.

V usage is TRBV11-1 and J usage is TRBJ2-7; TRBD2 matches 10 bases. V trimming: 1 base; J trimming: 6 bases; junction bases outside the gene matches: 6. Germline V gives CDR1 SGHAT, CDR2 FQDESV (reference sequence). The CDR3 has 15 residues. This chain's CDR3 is CASSLELAGIGEQYF. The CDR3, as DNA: TGTGCCAGCAGCTTAGAACTAGCGGGAATAGGCGAGCAGTACTTC.